These 29 T cell receptor beta chains came from one sample sequenced in a study of beta chain features in type 1 diabetes. The entirety of the isolated RNA underwent reverse transcription, so expressed TCRB transcripts were sequenced. Profiled with immunoSEQ multiplex PCR; TCRdb holds only in-frame clones, not every one. The sample holds 860,000 or so clones, roughly 15% seen once. The sequenced material came from naive CD4+ T cells from blood. The source is a woman younger than 30 in good health.

This chain uses TRBV15 with TRBJ2-1; TRBD2 matches 7 bases. Germline lookup yields CDR1 LNHNV and CDR2 YYDKDF (reference sequence). This CDR3 is 16 amino acids long. V lost 3 bases and J lost 2; bases outside the gene matches: 7. CDR3 amino acids: CATSSPERGPYNEQFF. The DNA of the CDR3 is TGTGCCACCAGCAGTCCAGAGCGGGGCCCCTACAATGAGCAGTTCTTC. The complete variable domain, with remaining parts taken from reference TRBV15 and TRBJ2-1, reads DAMVIQNPRYQVTQFGKPVTLSCSQTLNHNVMYWYQQKSSQAPKLLFHYYDKDFNNEADTPDNFQSRRPNTSFCFLDIRSPGLGDTAMYLCATSSPERGPYNEQFFGPGTRLTVL.

This clone was counted a few times. The chain combines TRBV27 with TRBJ2-7; no definite D call. CDR1 MNHEY and CDR2 SMNVEV come from the germline V gene (reference sequence). Trimming pared 3 bases from V and 3 bases from J, leaving 15 bases between. The CDR3 covers 15 residues. The CDR3, as DNA: TGTGCCAGCAGTTTTCAAGGCAGAAGCTACTACGAGCAGTACTTC. It is translated as CASSFQGRSYYEQYF.

This chain links TRBV4-3 with TRBJ1-4; D is possibly TRBD1 (6 bases). CDR1 is LGHNA and CDR2 is YSLEER in the germline V gene. V lost 2 bases to trimming and J lost 4 bases, with 20 bases between them. This CDR3 comprises 18 residues. The CDR3 is CASSQRPPQGTVNEKLFF. The CDR3 nucleotides read TGCGCCAGCAGCCAACGCCCTCCACAGGGAACCGTTAATGAAAAACTGTTTTTT.

This clone was seen more than once but under ten times. The DNA for the CDR3 is TGTGCCAGCAGTAGGGACGAAGGAAACACCATATATTTT. It yields the protein CASSRDEGNTIYF. The chain joins TRBV5-4 to TRBJ1-3, with D perhaps matching TRBD1 (5 bases). Germline V lookup: CDR1 SGHNT, CDR2 YYREEE (reference sequence). Trimming left V 5 bases short and J 4 bases short, with 10 bases between. CDR3 length equals 13 residues.

This clone was counted a few times. CDR3 protein: CASSHWGDYSYEQYF. In DNA form, the CDR3 reads TGTGCCAGTAGTCATTGGGGAGACTACTCCTACGAGCAGTACTTC. This chain uses TRBV19 with TRBJ2-7; tentatively, D is TRBD2 (5 bases). V was cut by 5 bases and J by 0 bases, with 14 bases left in between. Germline lookup yields CDR1 LNHDA and CDR2 SQIVND (reference sequence). The CDR3 runs to 15 residues.

In this sample, this clone turned up a few times. This sequence joins TRBV4-3 and TRBJ2-5, with D possibly being TRBD1 (5 bases). The germline V and J ends were trimmed by 4 bases and 0 bases, with 12 bases remaining between them. Germline lookup yields CDR1 LGHNA and CDR2 YSLEER. This CDR3 contains 15 residues. CDR3 DNA sequence: TGCGCCAGCAGCCTTTGGTTACAGGACCAAGAGACCCAGTACTTC. Protein: CASSLWLQDQETQYF.

The rearrangement uses TRBV6-5 and TRBJ2-4, with a weak D call TRBD2 (6 bases). Trimming took 2 bases from V and 8 from J, leaving 16 bases between them. Germline values: CDR1 MNHEY, CDR2 SVGAGI. The CDR3 loop spans 15 amino acids. CDR3 bases: TGTGCCAGCAGTTACCCCCGCGGGGCAAGATACATTCAGTACTTC. Its translation is CASSYPRGARYIQYF.

In its sample, this clone was seen a few times. The chain links TRBV27 to TRBJ2-7; D possibly corresponds to TRBD1 (5 bases). The ends were cut back, 7 bases at V and 1 base at J, with 11 bases in the middle. The CDR3 is 13 residues long. The germline V gene has CDR1 MNHEY and CDR2 SMNVEV (reference sequence). This CDR3 is CASMKQESYEQYF. The CDR3, as DNA: TGTGCCAGCATGAAACAGGAATCCTACGAGCAGTACTTC.

CDR3 residues: CASSPPTTNLLYF. The CDR3 coding sequence is TGTGCCAGCTCACCACCAACAACCAACCTTTTGTATTTT. The chain employs TRBV18 and TRBJ2-3, with no clear D. This CDR3 is 13 amino acids long. CDR1 and CDR2 from the germline V gene are KGHSH and LQKENI. V was clipped by 0 bases and J by 14 bases, with 15 bases between them.

The V and J genes are TRBV7-2 and TRBJ2-3, with 7 positions matching TRBD1. Trimming took 4 bases from V and 2 from J; bases not matched to a gene: 9. This CDR3 is 16 amino acids long. Germline lookup yields CDR1 SGHTA and CDR2 FQGNSA. CDR3 amino acids: CASSSPGQRNTDTQYF. CDR3 DNA: TGTGCCAGCAGCTCACCGGGACAGAGAAACACAGATACGCAGTATTTT.

V gene TRBV7-2 combines with J gene TRBJ2-2; 13 nucleotides match TRBD2. CDR3 length: 17 amino acids. J lost 6 bases, V lost 0 bases, and 4 bases had no gene match. CDR1 and CDR2 (germline): SGHTA, FQGNSA. The CDR3 DNA is TGTGCCAGCAGCTTAGCATCCGGGACTAGCGGGGCCGGGGAGCTGTTTTTT. Translation gives CASSLASGTSGAGELFF.

This clone occurred many times. The chain carries TRBV10-3 and TRBJ2-3; TRBD2 matches 11 bases. The CDR3 consists of 15 residues. V shed 6 bases, J shed 0 bases, and the junction held 2 bases outside the gene matches. Per the germline V gene, CDR1 is ENHRY and CDR2 is SYGVKD. This chain's CDR3 is CAISRLAGSTDTQYF. The CDR3 DNA follows: TGTGCCATCAGCCGACTAGCGGGAAGCACAGATACGCAGTATTTT.

This clone was counted only a few times. This chain uses TRBV19 with TRBJ1-1; no clear D. V lost 7 bases and J 4 bases, leaving 19 bases between the germline ends. Germline V gene sequence: CDR1 LNHDA, CDR2 SQIVND (reference sequence). The CDR3 contains 15 residues. CDR3 nucleotide sequence: TGTGCCAGTATCCCTTCCCGGCTACGGGGCACTGAAGCTTTCTTT. Encoded protein: CASIPSRLRGTEAFF.

The V call is TRBV6-5, the J call TRBJ1-3; D is uncertain. The V gene's germline CDR1 is MNHEY and CDR2 SVGAGI. Trimming left V 8 bases short and J 3 bases short, with 8 bases between. The CDR3 loop spans 12 amino acids. CDR3 sequence (DNA): TGTGCCAGCGGTCGGGATGGAAACACCATATATTTT. It encodes CASGRDGNTIYF.

V and J are TRBV28 and TRBJ2-1; 12 bases map to TRBD2. The CDR3 consists of 15 residues. Germline lookup yields CDR1 MDHEN and CDR2 SYDVKM. V shed 4 bases and J 3 bases; nucleotides not matched to a gene: 1. The CDR3 protein is CASSSGLAGYNEQFF. The CDR3 coding sequence is TGTGCCAGCAGTTCGGGACTAGCGGGCTACAATGAGCAGTTCTTC.

This clone was recorded a few times. V gene TRBV18 combines with J gene TRBJ1-2; TRBD1 is a possible D gene (5 bases). V lost 0 bases, J lost 4 bases, and 9 bases lay in between. This CDR3 is 14 amino acids long. From germline, CDR1 is KGHSH and CDR2 LQKENI. This chain's CDR3 is CASSPPTGLYGYTF. The CDR3 bases are TGTGCCAGCTCACCACCCACAGGCCTCTATGGCTACACCTTC.

This clone showed up just a few times. The chain employs TRBV5-1 and TRBJ2-6, with D unresolved. Trimming cost V 0 bases and J 2 bases, with 9 bases left between them. The germline V gene has CDR1 SGHRS and CDR2 YFSETQ. The CDR3 is made up of 16 amino acids. CDR3 sequence reads: CASSLAASTGANVLTF. As DNA, the CDR3 is TGCGCCAGCAGCTTGGCAGCCTCCACTGGGGCCAACGTCCTGACTTTC.

This clone was found a few times. The chain has TRBV9 and TRBJ2-3; TRBD2 matches 7 bases. V lost 0 bases and J lost 4; bases outside the gene matches: 11. In germline, CDR1 is SGDLS, CDR2 YYNGEE. The CDR3 covers 17 residues. CDR3 sequence (DNA): TGTGCCAGCAGCGTAGGTTGGGGGAGGGCCCGCTCAGATACGCAGTATTTT. It specifies CASSVGWGRARSDTQYF. Full variable domain (missing parts from reference TRBV9 and TRBJ2-3): DSGVTQTPKHLITATGQRVTLRCSPRSGDLSVYWYQQSLDQGLQFLIQYYNGEERAKGNILERFSAQQFPDLHSELNLSSLELGDSALYFCASSVGWGRARSDTQYFGPGTRLTVL.

This clone was recorded a few times. The CDR3 spells CASSASTGTHIWFF. DNA of the CDR3: TGTGCCAGCAGTGCTAGCACCGGGACCCACATTTGGTTCTTC. V and J are TRBV6-1 and TRBJ2-1, with D perhaps TRBD1 or TRBD2 (5 bases each). The V and J ends lost 4 bases and 15 bases respectively, with 22 bases between them. The CDR3 is made up of 14 amino acids. In germline, CDR1 is MNHNS, CDR2 SASEGT.

There are a few counts of this clone. V gene TRBV11-2 combines with J gene TRBJ2-3; D remains ambiguous. Looked up from germline, CDR1 is SGHAT and CDR2 is FQNNGV. There are 12 residues in the CDR3. Between the trimmed V and J ends, which lost 8 bases and 6 bases, there was a span of 12 bases. CDR3 coding DNA: TGTGCCAGCGAATCCTCCGCGGATACGCAGTATTTT. Translation gives CASESSADTQYF.

The chain employs TRBV19 and TRBJ2-7, with D perhaps TRBD1 (5 bases). The V end lost 1 base, the J end lost 6 bases, and 16 bases lay between the germline ends. From germline, CDR1 is LNHDA and CDR2 SQIVND (reference sequence). The CDR3 runs 15 residues. CDR3: CASSIVQGRLSEQYF. The CDR3 nucleotides read TGTGCCAGTAGTATAGTCCAGGGAAGGTTATCCGAGCAGTACTTC.

The chain has TRBV5-1 and TRBJ1-4, with D perhaps TRBD1 (6 bases). CDR1 is SGHRS and CDR2 is YFSETQ in the germline V gene. The V end lost 4 bases, the J end lost 0 bases, and 13 bases lay between the germline ends. This CDR3 comprises 16 residues. Here the CDR3 reads CASSPQGPSTNEKLFF. The CDR3 DNA follows: TGCGCCAGCAGCCCTCAGGGGCCCTCAACTAATGAAAAACTGTTTTTT.

In its sample, this clone was seen a few times. The chain employs TRBV6-5 and TRBJ1-4; D is possibly TRBD1 (5 bases). The germline V and J ends were trimmed by 3 bases and 3 bases, with 14 bases remaining between them. The CDR3 length is 16 residues. Germline CDR1 reads MNHEY; CDR2 reads SVGAGI. The CDR3, as DNA: TGTGCCAGCAGTTATACAGGATCACGGGCTAATGAAAAACTGTTTTTT. It encodes CASSYTGSRANEKLFF.

This clone showed up just a few times. This chain joins TRBV7-2 and TRBJ2-3; 15 bases are shared with TRBD2. In germline, CDR1 is SGHTA, CDR2 FQGNSA. This CDR3 is built from 18 residues. V dropped 5 bases and J dropped 4; count of bases not matched to a gene: 10. DNA for the CDR3: TGTGCCAGCAGCCTCCGGACTAGCGGGAGGGCCGCGTCAGATACGCAGTATTTT. This sequence encodes CASSLRTSGRAASDTQYF.

This clone was detected only a few times. The DNA of the CDR3 is TGTGCCAGCAGCTGGGGACAGCAAGAGACCCAGTACTTC. Translating it yields CASSWGQQETQYF. The rearrangement links TRBV11-1 to TRBJ2-5; TRBD1 matches 7 bases. This CDR3 is built from 13 residues. Per the germline V gene, CDR1 is SGHAT and CDR2 is FQDESV (reference sequence). The V and J ends lost 4 bases and 2 bases, in that order; junction bases with no gene match: 1.

This clone was counted a few times. The chain recombines TRBV4-3 with TRBJ1-2, with D hard to call. CDR1 is LGHNA and CDR2 is YSLEER in the germline V gene. The CDR3 contains 15 residues. The ends were cut back, 1 base at V and 2 bases at J, with 11 bases in the middle. The CDR3 sequence is CASSQARTANYGYTF. The CDR3 DNA sequence: TGCGCCAGCAGCCAAGCTCGGACTGCGAACTATGGCTACACCTTC.

As concerns this clone: The sample has other DNA sequences that encode this CDR3 too. This rearrangement joins TRBV5-4 to TRBJ2-5; D not resolved. The V end was cut by 4 bases, the J end by 1 base, with 14 bases between. Germline V gives CDR1 SGHNT, CDR2 YYREEE (reference sequence). The CDR3 covers 15 residues. This CDR3 is CASSLSQGLQETQYF. CDR3 bases: TGTGCCAGCAGCCTTTCACAAGGTCTCCAAGAGACCCAGTACTTC.

The rearrangement uses TRBV28 and TRBJ2-7; D perhaps matches TRBD2 (6 bases). V was shortened by 4 bases and J by 0 bases, with 13 bases between the two germline ends. CDR1 and CDR2 from the germline V gene are MDHEN and SYDVKM. The CDR3 extends over 15 amino acids. This chain's CDR3 is CASSSRSGFSYEQYF. CDR3 bases: TGTGCCAGCAGTTCTCGTAGCGGATTCTCCTACGAGCAGTACTTC.

The V call is TRBV4-2, the J call TRBJ2-7, with D maybe TRBD2 (5 bases). Trimming left V 1 base short and J 0 bases short, with 7 bases between. The CDR3 has 14 amino acids. Germline CDR1 LGHNA, CDR2 YNFKEQ. The CDR3 coding sequence is TGTGCCAGCAGCCAAGGGACTGACTCCTACGAGCAGTACTTC. It specifies CASSQGTDSYEQYF.